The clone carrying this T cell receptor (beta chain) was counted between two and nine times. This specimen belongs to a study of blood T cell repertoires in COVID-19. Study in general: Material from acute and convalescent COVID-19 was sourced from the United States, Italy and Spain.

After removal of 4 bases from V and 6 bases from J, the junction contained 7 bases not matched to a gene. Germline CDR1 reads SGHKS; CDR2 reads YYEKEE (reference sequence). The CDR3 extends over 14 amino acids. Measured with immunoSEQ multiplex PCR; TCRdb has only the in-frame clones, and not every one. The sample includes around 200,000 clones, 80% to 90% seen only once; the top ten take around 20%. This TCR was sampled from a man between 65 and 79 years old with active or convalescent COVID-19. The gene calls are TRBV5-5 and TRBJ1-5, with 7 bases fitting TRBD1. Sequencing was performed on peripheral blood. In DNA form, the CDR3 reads TGTGCCAGCAGCCTCACAGGGGAAGGTCAGCCCCAGCATTTT. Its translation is CASSLTGEGQPQHF.